These 8 T cell receptor beta chains came from one sample sequenced in a study of shared clonotypes between healthy human individuals. Profiled with immunoSEQ multiplex PCR; TCRdb holds only in-frame clones, not every one. The sample includes approximately 980,000 clones, roughly 72% of them seen just once. The source material was memory CD4+ T cells sorted from blood. Subset in this sample: CD45RA-negative fraction. Receptors originate from a man aged 18 to 30 in good health.

The chain links TRBV28 to TRBJ1-5; tentative D call: TRBD1 (6 bases). The germline V and J ends were trimmed by 7 bases and 2 bases, with 18 bases remaining between them. Germline V gives CDR1 MDHEN, CDR2 SYDVKM. The CDR3 is 16 residues long. The CDR3, as DNA: TGTGCCAGCACAAATCGAGGGGGACCTCGCAATCAGCCCCAGCATTTT. Its translation: CASTNRGGPRNQPQHF. The whole variable domain, remainder taken from reference TRBV28 and TRBJ1-5, is DVKVTQSSRYLVKRTGEKVFLECVQDMDHENMFWYRQDPGLGLRLIYFSYDVKMKEKGDIPEGYSVSREKKERFSLILESASTNQTSMYLCASTNRGGPRNQPQHFGDGTRLSIL.

This clone was recorded a few times. V is TRBV2 and J is TRBJ2-7; D gene ambiguous. Germline values: CDR1 SNHLY, CDR2 FYNNEI. The germline V and J ends were trimmed by 6 bases and 5 bases, with 11 bases remaining between them. There are 12 residues in the CDR3. The CDR3 region has the DNA TGTGCCAGCAGCGTTACATGGAACGAGCAGTACTTC. Protein sequence: CASSVTWNEQYF.

The gene calls are TRBV10-3 and TRBJ1-2, with 8 bases matching TRBD1. The CDR3 covers 13 residues. Germline CDR1 reads ENHRY; CDR2 reads SYGVKD. V lost 7 bases to trimming and J lost 3 bases; unmatched junction nucleotides: 4. The CDR3 nucleotides are TGTGCCATCACCGTGACAGGGGACTATGGCTACACCTTC. This sequence encodes CAITVTGDYGYTF.

This clone showed up many times. V is TRBV2 and J is TRBJ2-7, with 8 bases aligning to TRBD1. The ends lost 7 bases at V and 7 bases at J; junction bases unmatched: 9. The germline gives CDR1 SNHLY, CDR2 FYNNEI. The CDR3 is 13 amino acids. The CDR3 region is CASNRRGPEEQYF. CDR3 DNA: TGTGCCAGCAATCGCAGGGGGCCGGAGGAGCAGTACTTC.

CDR3 amino acids: CASSPAISGIATDTQYF. CDR3 DNA: TGCGCCAGCAGCCCAGCCATTAGCGGTATCGCCACAGATACGCAGTATTTT. This chain joins TRBV5-1 and TRBJ2-3; tentative D call: TRBD2 (6 bases). The CDR3 runs 17 residues. CDR1 and CDR2 from the germline V gene are SGHRS and YFSETQ. Trimming pared 4 bases from V and 2 bases from J, leaving 20 bases between.

J is TRBJ1-3 and V is TRBV20-1; D remains ambiguous. The V end was cut by 3 bases, the J end by 4 bases, with 4 bases between. The CDR3 runs 11 residues. CDR1 is DFQATT, CDR2 SNEGSKA, per germline (reference sequence). CDR3 nucleotides: TGCAGTGCTAGCGAGGGAAACACCATATATTTT. Translating it yields CSASEGNTIYF.

Only a few counts were recorded for this clone. The chain recombines TRBV9 with TRBJ2-5, with 8 bases lining up with TRBD1. Germline V gene data show CDR1 as SGDLS and CDR2 as YYNGEE. V shed 3 bases and J 5 bases; nucleotides not matched to a gene: 9. The CDR3 runs 15 residues. CDR3 in DNA: TGTGCCAGCAGCGCGGCCCAGGGGGCCTGGGAGACCCAGTACTTC. Its translation is CASSAAQGAWETQYF.

This clone was picked up a small number of times. The identical CDR3 is also encoded by other nucleotide sequences in the sample. This chain joins TRBV9 and TRBJ1-6; D unclear. The CDR3 runs 13 residues. The germline V and J ends were trimmed by 4 bases and 10 bases, with 12 bases remaining between them. Germline values: CDR1 SGDLS, CDR2 YYNGEE. The CDR3, as DNA: TGTGCCAGCAGCCCCGGTGGGCGATCACCCCTCCACTTT. Translating it yields CASSPGGRSPLHF. Drawing the rest from reference TRBV9 and TRBJ1-6, the complete variable domain is DSGVTQTPKHLITATGQRVTLRCSPRSGDLSVYWYQQSLDQGLQFLIQYYNGEERAKGNILERFSAQQFPDLHSELNLSSLELGDSALYFCASSPGGRSPLHFGNGTRLTVT.